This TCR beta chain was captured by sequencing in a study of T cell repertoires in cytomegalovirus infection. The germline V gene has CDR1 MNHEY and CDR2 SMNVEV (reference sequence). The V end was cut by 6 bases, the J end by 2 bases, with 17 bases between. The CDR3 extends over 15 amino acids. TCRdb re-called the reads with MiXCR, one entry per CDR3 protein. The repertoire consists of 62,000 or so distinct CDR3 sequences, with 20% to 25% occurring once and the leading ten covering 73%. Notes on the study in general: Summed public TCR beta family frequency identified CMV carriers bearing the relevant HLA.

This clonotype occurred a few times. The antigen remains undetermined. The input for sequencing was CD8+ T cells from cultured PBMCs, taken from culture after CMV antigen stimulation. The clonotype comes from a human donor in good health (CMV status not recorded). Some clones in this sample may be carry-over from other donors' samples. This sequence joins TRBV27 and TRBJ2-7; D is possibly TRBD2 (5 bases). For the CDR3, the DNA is TGTGCCAGCAGACCACCCGCTAGCCGCACCTACGAGCAGTACTTC. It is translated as CASRPPASRTYEQYF.